The 14 T cell receptor beta chains below all came from one sample that was sequenced in a study of control samples from healthy donors and cancer patients. The data were produced by immunoSEQ multiplex PCR, yet TCRdb's version contains in-frame clones alone and is incomplete. This repertoire shows 130,000 or so clones, around 93% found once; its top ten account for approximately 2%. Sequenced: blood. The origin of the receptors is a woman aged 50 to 60 in good health.

The CDR3 sequence: CATSSTRRQDTTNEKLFF. CDR3 nucleotide sequence: TGTGCCACCAGCAGCACCCGTCGACAGGACACAACTAATGAAAAACTGTTTTTT. This chain uses TRBV15 with TRBJ1-4; TRBD1 is a possible D gene (6 bases). The V gene's germline CDR1 is LNHNV and CDR2 YYDKDF (reference sequence). The CDR3 spans 18 residues. Between the trimmed V and J ends, which lost 3 bases and 0 bases, there was a span of 17 bases.

The chain recombines TRBV5-4 with TRBJ2-7; D might be TRBD1 (5 bases). Germline assignment: CDR1 SGHNT and CDR2 YYREEE (reference sequence). Trimming took 2 bases from V and 3 from J, leaving 15 bases between them. CDR3 length: 15 amino acids. The CDR3: CASSFGSTGYYEQYF. The DNA for the CDR3 is TGTGCCAGCAGCTTTGGTTCCACAGGCTACTACGAGCAGTACTTC.

This sequence joins TRBV7-8 and TRBJ1-5; TRBD1 is a possible D gene (6 bases). With 5 bases removed from V and 3 bases from J, the gap between germline ends came to 17 bases. The germline gives CDR1 SGHVS, CDR2 FQNEAQ. This CDR3 has 16 amino acids. CDR3 nucleotides: TGTGCCAGCAGCCGAATTGGGGGCGAGAACAATCAGCCCCAGCATTTT. Translated, it gives CASSRIGGENNQPQHF.

This chain uses TRBV30 with TRBJ2-1; the D gene is possibly TRBD2 (6 bases). CDR1 is GTSNPN, CDR2 SVGIG, per germline (reference sequence). Trimming left V 2 bases short and J 10 bases short, with 12 bases between. CDR3 length: 12 residues. This CDR3 reads CAWSIGSGEQFF. In DNA, the CDR3 is TGTGCCTGGAGTATCGGGAGTGGGGAGCAGTTCTTC.

The chain is built from TRBV4-2 and TRBJ2-7; D is perhaps TRBD2 (5 bases). The CDR3 sequence is 13 residues long. The germline V gene has CDR1 LGHNA and CDR2 YNFKEQ. V was trimmed by 0 bases and J by 6 bases, leaving 9 bases between them. The DNA of the CDR3 is TGTGCCAGCAGCCAAGATGAGGGCCGCGAGCAGTACTTC. It translates to CASSQDEGREQYF.

This clone has only one observation. The J gene is TRBJ2-3, the V gene TRBV3-1 (or the pseudogene TRBV3-2), with D unresolved. Trimming pared 5 bases from V and 10 bases from J, leaving 10 bases between. Germline V gene sequence: CDR1 LGHDT, CDR2 YNNKEL (reference sequence). The CDR3 contains 11 residues. CDR3 sequence (DNA): TGTGCCAGCAGCGTACAGTCCGCGCAGTATTTT. Amino acid sequence: CASSVQSAQYF.

CDR3 coding DNA: TGTGCCATCAGTGACAGGAGTAGCGGGAGAGGCAATGAGCAGTTCTTC. It translates to CAISDRSSGRGNEQFF. The rearrangement joins TRBV10-3 to TRBJ2-1; 9 bases are a match to TRBD2. After removal of 3 bases from V and 6 bases from J, the junction contained 9 bases not matched to a gene. Germline CDR1 ENHRY, CDR2 SYGVKD. The CDR3 is 16 amino acids.

This chain connects TRBV6-5 to TRBJ1-1, with a possible D match to TRBD1 (5 bases). CDR1 and CDR2 from the germline V gene are MNHEY and SVGAGI. CDR3 size: 15 residues. Trimming took off 5 bases at V and 4 bases at J, with 17 bases between the two ends. The CDR3 nucleotides read TGTGCCAGCAGTAACGGAGGGGTGAGGGGCACTGAAGCTTTCTTT. It codes for CASSNGGVRGTEAFF.

The CDR3 is CATSDFGTNYGYTF. The CDR3 DNA reads TGTGCCACCAGTGATTTCGGGACAAACTATGGCTACACCTTC. The J gene is TRBJ1-2, the V gene TRBV24-1; maybe TRBD1 (6 bases). CDR1 and CDR2 (germline): KGHDR, SFDVKD. The V and J ends lost 1 base and 2 bases respectively, with 7 bases between them. The CDR3 spans 14 residues.

The chain carries TRBV4-1 and TRBJ2-3; 8 positions agree with TRBD1. CDR1 and CDR2 (germline): MGHRA, YSYEKL. CDR3 size: 17 residues. Germline trimming cut 3 bases from V and 2 bases from J; bases unmatched to any gene: 10. The chain's CDR3 is CASSHYVDRANTDTQYF. For the CDR3, the DNA is TGCGCCAGCAGCCACTATGTGGACAGGGCCAACACAGATACGCAGTATTTT.

The genes are TRBV27 and TRBJ1-6; maybe TRBD1 (5 bases). Germline loops: CDR1 MNHEY, CDR2 SMNVEV (reference sequence). V was clipped by 10 bases and J by 7 bases, with 14 bases between them. CDR3 length equals 13 residues. The CDR3 region has the DNA TGTGCCACCACACGGACACCCAATTCACCCCTCCACTTT. It yields the protein CATTRTPNSPLHF.

This rearrangement joins TRBV28 to TRBJ1-1, with D perhaps matching TRBD1 (5 bases). CDR3 length: 15 residues. Germline V lookup: CDR1 MDHEN, CDR2 SYDVKM. The V gene lost 5 bases and the J gene lost 3 bases, with 16 bases spanning the gap. CDR3 sequence (DNA): TGTGCCAGCAGTACCTGGACAACTGGGGACACTGAAGCTTTCTTT. Translation: CASSTWTTGDTEAFF.

The chain combines TRBV19 with TRBJ2-5; weak D call: TRBD2 (5 bases). The CDR3 is 13 residues long. V lost 5 bases and J lost 1, with 8 bases in between. Germline CDR1 LNHDA, CDR2 SQIVND (reference sequence). The DNA for the CDR3 is TGTGCCAGTAGTCAGACTATCCAAGAGACCCAGTACTTC. Its translation: CASSQTIQETQYF.

The genes are TRBV5-4 and TRBJ2-1, with D perhaps TRBD1 (6 bases). Germline lookup yields CDR1 SGHNT and CDR2 YYREEE (reference sequence). The CDR3 is made up of 14 amino acids. Trimming stripped 0 bases from V and 8 bases from J, with 12 bases between. The CDR3 DNA is TGTGCCAGCAGCTTGGGACAGGAGAGGGATGAGCAGTTCTTC. Encoded protein: CASSLGQERDEQFF.